A single TCR beta chain is shown here with its context. Deletions cut 8 bases from V and 2 bases from J, with 18 bases between. The CDR3 has 15 amino acids. CDR1 SNHLY and CDR2 FYNNEI come from the germline V gene. Time point indicated: pretreatment peripheral blood. Synthetic TCR analog templates were spiked into each PCR. TCRdb's copy holds only in-frame clones and misses some; the assay was immunoSEQ multiplex PCR. The sample includes tens of thousands of clones, around 91% of them seen just once. These data come from a study of PD-L1 blockade in urothelial cancer. The sequencing used PBMCs, collected around atezolizumab (anti-PD-L1) treatment. The chain has TRBV2 and TRBJ1-2; D is possibly TRBD1 (6 bases). The sequence was obtained from a man aged 55-75 years with urothelial cancer. CDR3 DNA: TGTGCCAGCCAGGTAGCTCCGGGGACAAACTATGGCTACACCTTC. It yields the protein CASQVAPGTNYGYTF.